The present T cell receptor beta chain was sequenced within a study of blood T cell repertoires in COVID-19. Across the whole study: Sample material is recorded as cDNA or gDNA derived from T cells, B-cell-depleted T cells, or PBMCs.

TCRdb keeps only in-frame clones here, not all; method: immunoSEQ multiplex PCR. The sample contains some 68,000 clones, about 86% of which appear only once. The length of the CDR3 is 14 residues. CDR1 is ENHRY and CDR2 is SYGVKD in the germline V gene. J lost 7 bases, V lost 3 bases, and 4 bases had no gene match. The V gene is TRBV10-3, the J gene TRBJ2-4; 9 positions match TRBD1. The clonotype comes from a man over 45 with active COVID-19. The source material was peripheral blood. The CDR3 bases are TGTGCCATCAGTGAAGGGGACAGGGTTAACATTCAGTACTTC. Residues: CAISEGDRVNIQYF.